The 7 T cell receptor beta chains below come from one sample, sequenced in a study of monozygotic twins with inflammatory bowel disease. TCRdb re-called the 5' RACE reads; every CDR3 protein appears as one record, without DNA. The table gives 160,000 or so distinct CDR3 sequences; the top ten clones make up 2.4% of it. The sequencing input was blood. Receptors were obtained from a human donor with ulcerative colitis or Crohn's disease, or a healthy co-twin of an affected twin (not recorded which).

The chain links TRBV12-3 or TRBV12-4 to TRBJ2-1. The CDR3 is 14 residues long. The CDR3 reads CASSLRTLGNEQFF.

The CDR3 reads CASSPPKSRAGGGEKLFF. The chain employs TRBV9 and TRBJ1-4; there is no DNA to check the TCRdb D call of TRBD1. Germline values: CDR1 SGDLS, CDR2 YYNGEE. The CDR3 loop spans 18 amino acids.

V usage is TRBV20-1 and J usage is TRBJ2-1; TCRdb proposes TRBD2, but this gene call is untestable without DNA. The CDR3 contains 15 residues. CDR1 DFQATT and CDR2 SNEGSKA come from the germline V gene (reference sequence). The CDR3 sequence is CSADRSRGGRNEQFF.

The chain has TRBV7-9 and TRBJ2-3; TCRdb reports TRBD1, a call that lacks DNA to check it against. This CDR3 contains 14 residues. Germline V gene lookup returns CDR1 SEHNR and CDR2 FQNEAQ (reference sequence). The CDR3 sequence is CASSPRESADTQYF.

The CDR3 sequence is CASRPTGGTADTQYF. V and J are TRBV5-6 and TRBJ2-3; the TCRdb D gene call, TRBD1, has no DNA to confirm it. This CDR3 contains 15 residues. Germline assignment: CDR1 SGHDT and CDR2 YYEEEE.

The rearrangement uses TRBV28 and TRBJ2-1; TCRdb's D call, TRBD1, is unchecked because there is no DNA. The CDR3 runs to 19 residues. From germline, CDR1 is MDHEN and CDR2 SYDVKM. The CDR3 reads CASSLIEETVPSSYNEQFF.

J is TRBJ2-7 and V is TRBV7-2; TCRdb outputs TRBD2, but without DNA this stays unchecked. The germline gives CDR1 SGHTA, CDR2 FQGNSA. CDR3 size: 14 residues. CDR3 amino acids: CASSKTSGDYEQYF.